The rows below give T cell receptor beta chains drawn from one sample of a study of technical replicates of blood from a handful of donors. Some clones are missing from TCRdb's copy, which holds only in-frame ones; the method was immunoSEQ multiplex PCR. The sample has some 62,000 clones, approximately 87% seen once. Sequenced material: PBMCs. The receptors here all came from a human donor in good health. Some clones in this sample may be carry-over from other donors' samples. Each CDR3 is given with its conserved first and last residue. A D gene is named only where the DNA matches it firmly. Expanded clones are given a class, and other clones once, few, many or no size at all.

D,J,V,size,CDR3,DNA
TRBD1,TRBJ1-2,TRBV19,.,CASSARQGADGYTF,TGTGCCAGTAGTGCCCGACAGGGGGCGGATGGCTACACCTTC
.,TRBJ2-7,TRBV5-1,.,CASSPAGSSYEQYF,TGCGCCAGCAGCCCGGCGGGGAGTTCCTACGAGCAGTACTTC
.,TRBJ1-2,TRBV29-1,.,CSVRGDVVYGYTF,TGCAGCGTTCGGGGGGACGTTGTCTATGGCTACACCTTC
.,TRBJ1-1,TRBV7-9,.,CATHAQGLGTEAFF,TGTGCCACCCACGCACAGGGTCTGGGAACTGAAGCTTTCTTT
TRBD2,TRBJ2-7,TRBV29-1,.,CSVEDTRGGRTYEQYF,TGCAGCGTTGAAGATACCCGCGGGGGGCGAACCTACGAGCAGTACTTC
TRBD1,TRBJ1-2,TRBV15,.,CATSRPGQGITQGYTF,TGTGCCACCAGCAGACCGGGACAGGGGATTACGCAAGGCTACACCTTC
.,TRBJ2-5,TRBV7-9,.,CASSLGWETQYF,TGTGCCAGCAGCCTCGGTTGGGAGACCCAGTACTTC
TRBD2,TRBJ2-1,TRBV29-1,.,CSVPRTSGPDNEQFF,TGCAGCGTTCCCCGGACTAGCGGGCCAGACAATGAGCAGTTCTTC
.,TRBJ2-2,TRBV7-9,.,CASSLTTSNTGELFF,TGTGCCAGCAGCTTAACGACTTCGAACACCGGGGAGCTGTTTTTT
TRBD1,TRBJ1-2,TRBV18,once,CASSRDREDGYTF,TGTGCCAGCTCAAGGGACAGGGAGGATGGCTACACCTTC
.,TRBJ1-1,TRBV29-1,.,CSVDDGMMNTEAFF,TGCAGCGTTGACGACGGGATGATGAACACTGAAGCTTTCTTT
TRBD1,TRBJ2-6,TRBV6-5,.,CASSLRGPGANVLTF,TGTGCCAGCAGTCTCAGGGGGCCCGGGGCCAACGTCCTGACTTTC
TRBD2,TRBJ2-1,TRBV25-1,.,CASGRRGGLNEQFF,TGTGCCAGCGGGCGGCGGGGGGGCTTGAATGAGCAGTTCTTC
.,TRBJ2-1,TRBV7-6,.,CASSLSGNEQFF,TGTGCCAGCAGCTTATCGGGCAATGAGCAGTTCTTC
.,TRBJ2-1,TRBV6-5,.,CASSPRQANEQFF,TGTGCCAGCAGTCCCAGACAGGCCAATGAGCAGTTCTTC
TRBD2,TRBJ2-7,TRBV6-1,.,CASSYLAGVYEQYF,TGTGCCAGCAGTTATCTAGCGGGAGTTTACGAGCAGTACTTC